This T cell receptor (beta chain) was captured by sequencing in a study of blood T cell repertoires in COVID-19. Study background: Collection of acute and convalescent COVID-19 samples took place in the United States, Italy and Spain. T cells, B-cell-depleted T cells, or PBMCs supplied cDNA or gDNA.

The CDR3 extends over 16 amino acids. V gave up 5 bases and J gave up 6 bases; unmatched junction bases: 8. The germline CDR1 and CDR2 sequences are LGHNT and FRNRAP. Authors' data handling: Cell counts per sample came from amplifying reference gene primers. Some clones are missing from TCRdb's copy, which holds only in-frame ones; the method was immunoSEQ multiplex PCR. V and J calls and clone size come straight from that table; D and trimming were deduced from the DNA. This sample carries approximately 120,000 clones, about 70% of them seen once, and the ten largest clones take more than 5.5%. The rearrangement uses TRBV12-5 and TRBJ1-5; the match to TRBD1 covers 12 bases. What was sequenced was peripheral blood. The source of this sequence is a man in his sixties with acute or convalescent COVID-19. Written as DNA, the CDR3 is TGTGCTAGTGGTCCGGGGGACAGGGGGCGCGTTCAGCCCCAGCATTTT. It is translated as CASGPGDRGRVQPQHF.